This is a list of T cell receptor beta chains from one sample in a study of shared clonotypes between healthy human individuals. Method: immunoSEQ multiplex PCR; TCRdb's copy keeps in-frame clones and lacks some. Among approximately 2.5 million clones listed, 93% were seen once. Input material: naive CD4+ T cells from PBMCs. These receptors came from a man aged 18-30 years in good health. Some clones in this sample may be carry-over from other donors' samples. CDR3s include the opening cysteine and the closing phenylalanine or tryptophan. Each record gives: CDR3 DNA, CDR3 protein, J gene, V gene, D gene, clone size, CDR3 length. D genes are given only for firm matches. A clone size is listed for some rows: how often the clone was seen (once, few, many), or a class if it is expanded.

TGCGCCAGCAGCGTCGGACAGTCGAATGAAAAACTGTTTTTT CASSVGQSNEKLFF TRBJ1-4 TRBV5-1 . . 14
TGTGCCAGCAGTTGGACGGGGTCTGGGGCCAACGTCCTGACTTTC CASSWTGSGANVLTF TRBJ2-6 TRBV28 . . 15
TGTGCCAGCAGCAGTAGAACAGGGGCGGTGGCGCCCCAGCATTTT CASSSRTGAVAPQHF TRBJ1-5 TRBV28 TRBD1 . 15
TGTGCCAGCAGTATCCGACAGGGGGGCAATCAGCCCCAGCATTTT CASSIRQGGNQPQHF TRBJ1-5 TRBV6-1 TRBD1 once 15
TGTGCCAGCAGCTGGGGACTAGCGGGCCACACAGATACGCAGTATTTT CASSWGLAGHTDTQYF TRBJ2-3 TRBV5-6 TRBD2 . 16
TGTGCCAGCCCCCAGGGGGGACAGGGGGCCTACGAGCAGTACTTC CASPQGGQGAYEQYF TRBJ2-7 TRBV21-1 . . 15
TGCGCCAGCAGCTTTGATTTTCGGAATGAGCAGTTCTTC CASSFDFRNEQFF TRBJ2-1 TRBV5-1 . . 13
TGTGCCAGCAGTTCCAGCGGGAGTATGGAGTTCTTC CASSSSGSMEFF TRBJ2-1 TRBV2 TRBD2 once 12
TGTGCCAGCACCCGAGGGGGGTCCGGGAACACTGAAGCTTTCTTT CASTRGGSGNTEAFF TRBJ1-1 TRBV27 . . 15
TGTGCCACTCGACAGGGAGGACACAATGAGCAGTTCTTC CATRQGGHNEQFF TRBJ2-1 TRBV6-5 . . 13
TGCGCCAGCAGCTTGGGGCCCATGAACACTGAAGCTTTCTTT CASSLGPMNTEAFF TRBJ1-1 TRBV5-1 . . 14
TGCAGCGTTGACGGACTAGCGGGAGGCACCTACGAGCAGTACTTC CSVDGLAGGTYEQYF TRBJ2-7 TRBV29-1 TRBD2 . 15
TGTGCCAGCAGCCCCTCTGGAACCGGGGAGCTGTTTTTT CASSPSGTGELFF TRBJ2-2 TRBV11-3 . . 13
TGCGCCAGCAGACTAGCGGCCCAAGAGACCCAGTACTTC CASRLAAQETQYF TRBJ2-5 TRBV10-2 TRBD2 once 13
TGTGCCAGCAGCTTAGGGGGTACATCCTCTGGAAACACCATATATTTT CASSLGGTSSGNTIYF TRBJ1-3 TRBV7-9 . few 16
TGCGCCAGCAGCTTAACAGGGCCCACTAATGAAAAACTGTTTTTT CASSLTGPTNEKLFF TRBJ1-4 TRBV5-1 . . 15
TGCGCCAGCAGCGATACAGGGAACGGAAACACCATATATTTT CASSDTGNGNTIYF TRBJ1-3 TRBV5-1 . . 14
TGTGCCAGCATACGAAGCTCCTACAATGAGCAGTTCTTC CASIRSSYNEQFF TRBJ2-1 TRBV27 . few 13
TGCGCCAGCAGCGTGACTAGCGGAACTAGCTCCTACAATGAGCAGTTCTTC CASSVTSGTSSYNEQFF TRBJ2-1 TRBV5-1 TRBD2 . 17
TGTGCCAGTAGTATAGGGATCTCCTTCTCCGAGCAGTACTTC CASSIGISFSEQYF TRBJ2-7 TRBV19 . . 14
TGTGCCAGCTCACTTCCCTACGAGCAGTACTTC CASSLPYEQYF TRBJ2-7 TRBV18 . . 11
TGTGCCAGCGGAGGGACGGCTAAAGAGACCCAGTACTTC CASGGTAKETQYF TRBJ2-5 TRBV5-6 . once 13
TGTGCCAGCAGTTTAAAGACAGGGGCCTTCTACGAGCAGTACTTC CASSLKTGAFYEQYF TRBJ2-7 TRBV27 TRBD1 . 15